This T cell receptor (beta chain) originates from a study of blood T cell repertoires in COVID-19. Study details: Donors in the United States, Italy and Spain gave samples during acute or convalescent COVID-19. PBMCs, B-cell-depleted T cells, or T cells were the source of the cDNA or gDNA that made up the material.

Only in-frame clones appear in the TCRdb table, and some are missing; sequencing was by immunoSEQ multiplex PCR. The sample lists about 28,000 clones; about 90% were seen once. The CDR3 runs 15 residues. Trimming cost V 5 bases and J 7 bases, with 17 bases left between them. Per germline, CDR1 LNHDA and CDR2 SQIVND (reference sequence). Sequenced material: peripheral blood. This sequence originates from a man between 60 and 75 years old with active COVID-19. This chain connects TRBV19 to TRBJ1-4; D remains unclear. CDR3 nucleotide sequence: TGTGCCAGTAGTCGATCGGGAAGTGTTGTTGAAAAACTGTTTTTT. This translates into CASSRSGSVVEKLFF. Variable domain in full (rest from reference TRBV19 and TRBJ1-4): DGGITQSPKYLFRKEGQNVTLSCEQNLNHDAMYWYRQDPGQGLRLIYYSQIVNDFQKGDIAEGYSVSREKKESFPLTVTSAQKNPTAFYLCASSRSGSVVEKLFFGSGTQLSVL.